Here is one T cell receptor beta chain with its context. The junction does not match germline at one end; this may be a read error. The V gene's germline CDR1 is SGHNT and CDR2 YYREEE (reference sequence). The CDR3 runs to 16 residues. Amplification targeted TCR beta CDR3 regions from RNA transcripts. In the first-round RT-PCR of the TCR CDR3, the HTBI primer set was used. MiXCR was run by TCRdb on the multiplex PCR reads, yielding one entry per CDR3 protein. The repertoire holds about 580,000 distinct CDR3 sequences, with 46% as singletons. This record comes from a study of T cells in Graves' hyperthyroidism and ophthalmopathy.

The genes are TRBV5-4 and TRBJ2-7; 9 bases are a match to TRBD1. Sequenced material: peripheral blood or thyroid tissue (not recorded which). This clonotype was obtained from a young woman with Graves' hyperthyroidism. The CDR3: CASSQAPPQGASEQYF. The CDR3 coding sequence is TGCGCCAGCAGCCAAGCGCCGCCACAGGGGGCTTCCGAGCAGTACTTC.